The 28 T cell receptor beta chains reported below all come from one sample, sequenced in a study of blood T cell repertoires in COVID-19. Profiling relied on immunoSEQ multiplex PCR, and the TCRdb table lists in-frame clones only, not all of them. In the table there are approximately 100,000 clones, around nine tenths of which are singletons. The sequenced sample consisted of peripheral blood. These receptors came from a man in his fifties with acute or convalescent COVID-19.

The chain has TRBV6-2 or TRBV6-3 and TRBJ2-7, with 7 bases lining up with TRBD1. From germline, CDR1 is MNHEY and CDR2 SVGEGT. This CDR3 has 14 residues. J gave up 2 bases and V 2 bases, and 3 bases lay outside the gene matches. The chain's CDR3 is CASSYRQGAYEQYF. DNA of the CDR3: TGTGCCAGCAGTTACCGGCAGGGGGCCTACGAGCAGTACTTC.

A few counts support this clone. The chain combines TRBV29-1 with TRBJ2-3, with 11 bases matching TRBD2. Germline-derived CDR1 and CDR2 are SQVTM and ANQGSEA. This CDR3 spans 15 amino acids. V trimming: 7 bases; J trimming: 2 bases; junction bases outside the gene matches: 8. The CDR3 nucleotides read TGCAGCGGGCAAGGACTAGCGGGCCTCACAGATACGCAGTATTTT. Translated: CSGQGLAGLTDTQYF.

The rearrangement joins TRBV7-9 to TRBJ1-5, with no clear D. This CDR3 has 14 amino acids. V lost 4 bases and J 9 bases, leaving 16 bases between the germline ends. Germline CDR1 and CDR2: SEHNR and FQNEAQ (reference sequence). CDR3 bases: TGTGCCAGCAGCTCAGCGGACTCCTCCGCGCCCCAGCATTTT. It translates to CASSSADSSAPQHF.

The chain links TRBV5-5 to TRBJ2-7, with 8 bases aligning to TRBD1. The CDR3 loop spans 12 amino acids. Germline values: CDR1 SGHKS, CDR2 YYEKEE (reference sequence). The CDR3 DNA reads as TGTGCCAGCAGCTTGGAGTTTACGGGACAGGCTGTC. Its translation is CASSLEFTGQAV.

The V call is TRBV28, the J call TRBJ1-3; 8 nucleotides line up with TRBD1. Germline CDR1 reads MDHEN; CDR2 reads SYDVKM. The ends lost 5 bases at V and 2 bases at J; junction bases unmatched: 11. CDR3 length: 17 amino acids. CDR3 nucleotides: TGTGCCAGCAGTGATCCCTCGGGACAGGTGGCTGGAAACACCATATATTTT. Residues: CASSDPSGQVAGNTIYF.

J is TRBJ1-1 and V is TRBV9; tentatively, D is TRBD1 (6 bases). CDR3 size: 13 residues. Germline V gene data show CDR1 as SGDLS and CDR2 as YYNGEE. V was shortened by 5 bases and J by 9 bases, with 17 bases between the two germline ends. In DNA, the CDR3 is TGTGCCAGCAGTCCAGGGGCCAAATCTCAAGCTTTCTTT. Amino acid sequence: CASSPGAKSQAFF.

The chain joins TRBV2 to TRBJ1-1; D gene uncertain. V dropped 1 base and J dropped 1 base, with 4 bases sitting between them. This CDR3 contains 13 residues. In germline, CDR1 is SNHLY, CDR2 FYNNEI. In DNA, the CDR3 is TGTGCCAGCAGTGAAGATCAGAACACTGAAGCTTTCTTT. Translated, it gives CASSEDQNTEAFF.

The V and J genes are TRBV7-8 and TRBJ2-7, with unresolved D. CDR1 and CDR2 from the germline V gene are SGHVS and FQNEAQ. The CDR3 is 15 residues long. The V end lost 5 bases, the J end lost 2 bases, and 16 bases lay between the germline ends. This CDR3 reads CASSRLAEEPYEQYF. The CDR3 bases are TGTGCCAGCAGCCGCCTCGCAGAAGAACCCTACGAGCAGTACTTC.

The rearrangement joins TRBV10-1 to TRBJ2-1, with 8 bases fitting TRBD2. The CDR3 totals 14 residues. J lost 7 bases, V lost 4 bases, and 6 bases had no gene match. Germline V gene sequence: CDR1 WNHNN, CDR2 SYGVQD (reference sequence). CDR3 sequence reads: CASSVGAGVNEQFF. CDR3 in DNA: TGCGCCAGCAGTGTGGGAGCGGGAGTGAATGAGCAGTTCTTC.

For the CDR3, the DNA is TGTGCCAGCAGCTCGCGGATGGCGGGAGGGCCCTACGAGCAGTACTTC. Its protein is CASSSRMAGGPYEQYF. The chain has TRBV7-8 and TRBJ2-7, with 9 bases identical to TRBD2. V dropped 4 bases and J dropped 2; count of bases not matched to a gene: 9. The germline V gene encodes CDR1 SGHVS and CDR2 FQNEAQ. The CDR3 length is 16 residues.

The chain joins TRBV7-8 to TRBJ1-2; no definite D call. The CDR3 contains 14 residues. Trimming removed 4 bases from V and 8 bases from J, with 17 bases in between. Germline V gene data show CDR1 as SGHVS and CDR2 as FQNEAQ. CDR3 loop: CASSSREAERGYTF. CDR3 DNA: TGTGCCAGCAGCTCCCGGGAGGCTGAGAGGGGCTACACCTTC.

The rearrangement uses TRBV5-1 and TRBJ2-4; a weak D match, TRBD1 (8 bases). CDR3 length: 16 amino acids. Germline V gives CDR1 SGHRS, CDR2 YFSETQ. V dropped 2 bases and J dropped 2 bases, with 14 bases sitting between them. The CDR3 protein is CASSFGQGGSKNIQYF. The CDR3 DNA is TGCGCCAGCAGCTTCGGACAGGGAGGGTCCAAAAACATTCAGTACTTC.

The chain joins TRBV4-1 to TRBJ2-7, with D perhaps matching TRBD1 (5 bases). Trimming shortened V by 1 base and J by 3 bases, and 10 bases separated the two germline ends. Germline-derived CDR1 and CDR2 are MGHRA and YSYEKL. The CDR3 has 14 amino acids. The CDR3 coding sequence is TGCGCCAGCAGCCAAGGGTCAGGGCGCTACGAGCAGTACTTC. It codes for CASSQGSGRYEQYF.

The chain couples TRBV4-1 to TRBJ1-1, with a tentative D call TRBD1 (5 bases). CDR1 is MGHRA and CDR2 is YSYEKL in the germline V gene. The CDR3 runs to 16 residues. Trimming left V 1 base short and J 1 base short, with 13 bases between. CDR3 protein: CASSQVSDTRNTEAFF. CDR3 sequence (DNA): TGCGCCAGCAGCCAAGTTTCGGACACCCGGAACACTGAAGCTTTCTTT.

The gene calls are TRBV5-6 and TRBJ1-1, with TRBD1 identical over 7 bases. This CDR3 is 15 amino acids long. Unmatched junction bases numbered 3, after V lost 0 bases and J lost 1 base. CDR1 is SGHDT and CDR2 is YYEEEE in the germline V gene. CDR3 residues: CASSLGDRRNTEAFF. The CDR3 DNA is TGTGCCAGCAGCTTGGGGGACAGAAGGAACACTGAAGCTTTCTTT.

The chain uses TRBV6-5 and TRBJ1-1, with a weak D call TRBD1 (6 bases). CDR3 length equals 13 residues. Germline loops: CDR1 MNHEY, CDR2 SVGAGI. With 6 bases removed from V and 4 bases from J, the gap between germline ends came to 12 bases. The CDR3 DNA reads as TGTGCCAGCAGCTCAGACAGGACCACTGAAGCTTTCTTT. Amino acid sequence: CASSSDRTTEAFF.

Only one count was recorded for this clone. V gene TRBV4-1 combines with J gene TRBJ1-1; D uncertain. Germline V lookup: CDR1 MGHRA, CDR2 YSYEKL. Trimming cost V 3 bases and J 0 bases, with 11 bases left between them. This CDR3 comprises 15 residues. The CDR3 bases are TGCGCCAGCAGCCAGGCCTTTCAGATGAACACTGAAGCTTTCTTT. Translated: CASSQAFQMNTEAFF.

The V gene is TRBV11-2, the J gene TRBJ2-7, with no clear D. Germline V gene data show CDR1 as SGHAT and CDR2 as FQNNGV. Trimming left V 2 bases short and J 0 bases short, with 8 bases between. The CDR3 loop spans 14 amino acids. The CDR3 DNA follows: TGTGCCAGCAGCTTAATTGGTAGCTCCTACGAGCAGTACTTC. Protein sequence: CASSLIGSSYEQYF. Looking up the rest from reference TRBV11-2 and TRBJ2-7 gives the full variable domain: EAGVAQSPRYKIIEKRQSVAFWCNPISGHATLYWYQQILGQGPKLLIQFQNNGVVDDSQLPKDRFSAERLKGVDSTLKIQPAKLEDSAVYLCASSLIGSSYEQYFGPGTRLTVT.

The rearrangement links TRBV14 to TRBJ2-1, with 7 bases matching TRBD2. J gave up 8 bases and V 4 bases, and 8 bases lay outside the gene matches. The CDR3 consists of 14 residues. CDR1 and CDR2 from the germline V gene are SGHDN and FVKESK. CDR3: CASSPRSGIDEQFF. CDR3 nucleotides: TGTGCCAGCAGCCCCCGGAGCGGGATCGATGAGCAGTTCTTC.

The chain joins TRBV7-8 to TRBJ2-1; D perhaps matches TRBD1 (6 bases). The CDR3 loop spans 16 amino acids. Trimming removed 6 bases at V and 3 bases at J, with 18 bases between. CDR1 and CDR2 (germline): SGHVS, FQNEAQ. CDR3 DNA: TGTGCCAGCAGGGTAACAGGGCCCCTCCACTACAATGAGCAGTTCTTC. This encodes CASRVTGPLHYNEQFF. Based on the CDR3 plus reference TRBV7-8 and TRBJ2-1, the full variable domain is GAGVSQSPRYKVAKRGQDVALRCDPISGHVSLFWYQQALGQGPEFLTYFQNEAQLDKSGLPSDRFFAERPEGSVSTLKIQRTQQEDSAVYLCASRVTGPLHYNEQFFGPGTRLTVL.

The CDR3 DNA reads TGTGCCAGCTCACCCCTCGGACAGGAGAGGGGCTATGGCTACACCTTC. Protein sequence: CASSPLGQERGYGYTF. This chain connects TRBV18 to TRBJ1-2, with 7 bases that match TRBD1. J lost 4 bases, V lost 3 bases, and 11 bases had no gene match. This CDR3 is built from 16 residues. Germline CDR1 is KGHSH and CDR2 is LQKENI.

The rearrangement joins TRBV5-1 to TRBJ2-1, with 9 bases identical to TRBD2. With V trimmed by 2 bases and J by 4 bases, 4 bases remained unmatched. The CDR3 totals 15 residues. Germline V gives CDR1 SGHRS, CDR2 YFSETQ. DNA of the CDR3: TGCGCCAGCAGCTTTAGCGGGAGCGATTACAATGAGCAGTTCTTC. It translates to CASSFSGSDYNEQFF.

This sequence joins TRBV9 and TRBJ1-5, with D unclear. V was clipped by 0 bases and J by 0 bases, with 7 bases between them. The CDR3 consists of 15 residues. Germline V gives CDR1 SGDLS, CDR2 YYNGEE. CDR3 region: CASSVAGYSNQPQHF. CDR3 nucleotide sequence: TGTGCCAGCAGCGTAGCGGGTTATAGCAATCAGCCCCAGCATTTT.

The genes are TRBV15 and TRBJ1-3, with D perhaps matching TRBD1 (6 bases). V lost 4 bases to trimming and J lost 3 bases, with 10 bases between them. Per germline, CDR1 LNHNV and CDR2 YYDKDF (reference sequence). The CDR3 is made up of 14 amino acids. The CDR3 protein is CATSTHRVGNTIYF. The CDR3 coding sequence is TGTGCCACCAGCACCCACAGGGTTGGAAACACCATATATTTT.

This chain joins TRBV7-9 and TRBJ2-2, with D tentatively TRBD2 (5 bases). The CDR3 consists of 15 residues. The germline V and J ends were trimmed by 6 bases and 2 bases, with 13 bases remaining between them. Germline loops: CDR1 SEHNR, CDR2 FQNEAQ (reference sequence). CDR3 in DNA: TGTGCCAGCAGTTGGGGAGCCTCCAACACCGGGGAGCTGTTTTTT. Amino acids: CASSWGASNTGELFF.

This chain connects TRBV4-1 to TRBJ2-3; 10 nucleotides match TRBD2. V was clipped by 1 base and J by 5 bases; unmatched bases: 6. This CDR3 region has 16 residues. The germline V gene has CDR1 MGHRA and CDR2 YSYEKL. The CDR3, as DNA: TGCGCCAGCAGCCAAGCCCTAGCGGGAGAGAAAGATACGCAGTATTTT. It is translated as CASSQALAGEKDTQYF.

The chain joins TRBV25-1 to TRBJ1-5; D perhaps matches TRBD1 (6 bases). V was cut by 4 bases and J by 7 bases, with 14 bases left in between. Germline CDR1 MGHDK, CDR2 SYGVNS. The CDR3 consists of 14 residues. The chain's CDR3 is CASSGSLQGQPQHF. In nucleotides, the CDR3 is TGTGCCAGCAGTGGCTCCCTACAGGGACAGCCCCAGCATTTT.

This clone was counted between two and nine times. V gene TRBV3-1 (or the pseudogene TRBV3-2) combines with J gene TRBJ1-2, with D possibly matching TRBD1 (6 bases). V gave up 3 bases and J gave up 8 bases, with 16 bases separating them. Germline lookup yields CDR1 LGHDT and CDR2 YNNKEL (reference sequence). The CDR3 is 14 residues long. This CDR3 reads CASSHRSGEGGYTF. The CDR3 nucleotides are TGTGCCAGCAGCCATCGTTCAGGGGAGGGAGGCTACACCTTC.